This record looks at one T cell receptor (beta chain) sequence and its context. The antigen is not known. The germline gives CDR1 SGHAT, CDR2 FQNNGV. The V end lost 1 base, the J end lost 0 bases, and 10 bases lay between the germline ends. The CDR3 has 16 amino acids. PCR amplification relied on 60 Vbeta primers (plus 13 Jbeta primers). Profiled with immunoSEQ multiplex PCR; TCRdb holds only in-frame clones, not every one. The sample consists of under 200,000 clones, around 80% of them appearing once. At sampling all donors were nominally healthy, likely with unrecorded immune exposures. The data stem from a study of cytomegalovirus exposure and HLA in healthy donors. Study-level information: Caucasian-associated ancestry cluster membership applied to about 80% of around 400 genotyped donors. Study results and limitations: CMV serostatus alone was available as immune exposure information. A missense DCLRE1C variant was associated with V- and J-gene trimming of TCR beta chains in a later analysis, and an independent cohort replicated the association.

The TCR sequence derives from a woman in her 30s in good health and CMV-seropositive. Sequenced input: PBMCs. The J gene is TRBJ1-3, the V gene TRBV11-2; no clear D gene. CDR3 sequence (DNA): TGTGCCAGCAGCTTAGTCTGGGCCAGCTCTGGAAACACCATATATTTT. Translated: CASSLVWASSGNTIYF.